This TCR beta chain was recovered during a study of beta chain features in type 1 diabetes. Study-level points and caveats: Across all four CD4+ subsets, people with type 1 diabetes showed modestly shorter TCRB CDR3s.

One heparinised blood draw averaging about 110 mL was given by each donor. A remark on this clone: Its cognate antigen is unknown.

V was trimmed by 0 bases and J by 6 bases, leaving 13 bases between them. This CDR3 is built from 15 residues. Per the germline V gene, CDR1 is SGHRS and CDR2 is YFSETQ. Since all of the isolated RNA was reverse transcribed, expressed TCRB transcripts were what got sequenced. Using immunoSEQ multiplex PCR, the repertoire was profiled, and TCRdb retains in-frame clones only, with some absent. The sample contains 500,000 to 650,000 clones, around 12% of which appear only once. Sequenced input: naive CD4+ T cells from blood. The clonotype comes from a man aged 25-45 years with type 1 diabetes. This sequence joins TRBV5-1 and TRBJ2-1; possibly TRBD1 for D (5 bases). The CDR3 region has the DNA TGCGCCAGCAGCTTGGAGGGGCGGCCTCGCAATGAGCAGTTCTTC. Amino acids: CASSLEGRPRNEQFF. Drawing the rest from reference TRBV5-1 and TRBJ2-1, the complete variable domain is KAGVTQTPRYLIKTRGQQVTLSCSPISGHRSVSWYQQTPGQGLQFLFEYFSETQRNKGNFPGRFSGRQFSNSRSEMNVSTLELGDSALYLCASSLEGRPRNEQFFGPGTRLTVL.